This T cell receptor (beta chain) was recovered during a study of blood T cell repertoires in COVID-19 (dated by TCRdb to about 2020). Background for the entire study: Samples covering the acute and convalescent phases of COVID-19 were provided by collaborators in the United States, Italy and Spain. The prospective study material was composed of cDNA or gDNA derived from T cells, B-cell-depleted T cells, or PBMCs. The dataset comprised deeply sampled blood TCRbeta repertoires from subjects exposed to, actively infected with, or recovered from COVID-19. The repertoires were released in a freely available public database intended as a resource for research on the immune response to SARS-CoV-2. The samples were drawn from the first 160 participants of the ongoing ImmuneRACE study and from 1,200 or so subjects provided by 6 global collaborators. The sample metadata nearly always contained a de-identified subject ID, COVID-19 status, age in years and sex. Where available, HLA class I and class II types were obtained from metadata supplied by the sample provider rather than from assay-based typing.

Each collaborating institution followed its own protocols to collect whole blood in K2EDTA tubes. Collaborator samples were shipped for TCRbeta analysis as frozen whole blood, isolated PBMCs, or DNA extracted from either sample type. Study-wide conclusions, independent of this receptor: The quantity of clinical and demographic metadata differed by source and by participant and was supplied without curation.

The CDR3 measures 14 amino acids from cysteine to phenylalanine. The only DNA kept is the CDR3, 42 bases in frame from the first base. The germline V gene specifies MNHEY as CDR1 and SVGAGI as CDR2. Trimming removed 6 bases from V and 6 bases from J; the gene matches leave 6 bases unexplained. Remarks on this clone: Its antigen is unknown. Base qualities are not at hand, and no much larger clone is one base apart.

TCRbeta CDR3 regions were amplified from genomic DNA using the immunoSEQ Assay, a bias-controlled multiplex PCR. Processing in the source paper ran as follows. Nucleated cell counts per sample were estimated from amplification of reference gene primers within the assay. Sequence reads were collapsed and filtered to measure the absolute abundance of every unique TCRbeta CDR3 rearrangement. Productive Simpson clonality was computed per sample as the square root of Simpson's diversity index over productive rearrangements. This immuneACCESS table, as held by TCRdb, lists in-frame sequences with V and J called but not all clones. Of the missing ones, under half trace to an unresolved V gene in checked studies; the others have no known cause. D and trimming come from the DNA, and the V and J calls and clone size come from that table. The sample table shows approximately 46,000 clones, and around 88% are seen once. The biggest ten clones account for roughly 15% of the sample.

Here the chain combines TRBV6-5 and TRBJ1-5; TRBD1 matches 9 bases in the middle. Sequencing input: peripheral blood. The clonotype originates from a human donor in a cohort sampled during active COVID-19. The nucleotide sequence is TGTGCCAGCAGCACACACAGGGGGCCTCAGCCCCAGCATTTT. Its protein product is CASSTHRGPQPQHF.